This entry lists 3 T cell receptor beta chains sequenced from one sample in a study of long-term antiretroviral therapy in people with HIV. Run at survey level, the immunoSEQ assay was version v3.0. Only in-frame clones appear in the TCRdb table, and some are missing; sequencing was by immunoSEQ multiplex PCR. The sample includes 35,000 to 45,000 clones, about 88% seen only once; the top ten take 3.5% to 5%. The starting material was unsorted PBMCs, obtained just before starting antiretroviral therapy. All receptors derive from a woman aged 18-29 years with HIV.

The chain uses TRBV27 and TRBJ2-5; 9 nucleotides agree with TRBD1. V shed 5 bases and J 5 bases; nucleotides not matched to a gene: 9. Per the germline V gene, CDR1 is MNHEY and CDR2 is SMNVEV (reference sequence). The CDR3 contains 15 residues. In nucleotides, the CDR3 is TGTGCCAGCAGTGAGTCCGGGACAGGGTATGAGACCCAGTACTTC. Translation gives CASSESGTGYETQYF.

The rearrangement joins TRBV27 to TRBJ2-1; 8 positions agree with TRBD1. Germline CDR1 is MNHEY and CDR2 is SMNVEV (reference sequence). The CDR3 has 16 residues. Trimming removed 6 bases from V and 2 bases from J; junction bases left unmatched: 9. The DNA for the CDR3 is TGTGCCAGCAGGAGTATTGGACAGGGCCCCTACAATGAGCAGTTCTTC. Its translation is CASRSIGQGPYNEQFF.

The chain carries TRBV7-3 and TRBJ2-1, with a possible D match to TRBD2 (6 bases). V was cut by 5 bases and J by 3 bases, with 11 bases left in between. The CDR3 consists of 14 residues. The germline gives CDR1 SGHTA, CDR2 FQGTGA. CDR3 DNA sequence: TGTGCCAGCAGCGGCACCGGGAGCTACAATGAGCAGTTCTTC. Residues: CASSGTGSYNEQFF. The entire variable domain, with the rest obtained from reference TRBV7-3 and TRBJ2-1, is as follows: GAGVSQTPSNKVTEKGKYVELRCDPISGHTALYWYRQSLGQGPEFLIYFQGTGAADDSGLPNDRFFAVRPEGSVSTLKIQRTERGDSAVYLCASSGTGSYNEQFFGPGTRLTVL.